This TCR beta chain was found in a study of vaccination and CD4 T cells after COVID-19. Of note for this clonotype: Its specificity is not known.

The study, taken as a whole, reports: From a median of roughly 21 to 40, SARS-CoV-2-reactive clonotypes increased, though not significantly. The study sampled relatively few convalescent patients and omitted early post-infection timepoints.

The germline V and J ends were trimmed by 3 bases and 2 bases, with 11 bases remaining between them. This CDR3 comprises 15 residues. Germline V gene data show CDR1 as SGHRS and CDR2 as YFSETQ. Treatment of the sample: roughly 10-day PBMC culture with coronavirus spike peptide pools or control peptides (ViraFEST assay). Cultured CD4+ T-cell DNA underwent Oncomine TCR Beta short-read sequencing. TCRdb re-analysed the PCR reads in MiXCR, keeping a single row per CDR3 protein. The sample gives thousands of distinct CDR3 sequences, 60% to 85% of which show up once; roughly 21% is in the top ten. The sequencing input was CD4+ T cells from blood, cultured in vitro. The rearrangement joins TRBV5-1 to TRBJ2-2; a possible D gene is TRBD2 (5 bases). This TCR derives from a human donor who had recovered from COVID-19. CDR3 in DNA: TGCGCCAGCAGCTGGAGGCTAGACAACACCGGGGAGCTGTTTTTT. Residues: CASSWRLDNTGELFF.